The 23 T cell receptor beta chains in this list originate from one sample, sequenced in a study of shared clonotypes between healthy human individuals. Assay used: immunoSEQ multiplex PCR; TCRdb lists only in-frame clones, some missing. The sample carries a few million clones, around 95% recorded once. Sample: naive CD4+ T cells sorted from blood. Subset described: CD45RA+ positively selected. The source is a man aged 18 to 30 in good health.

The rearrangement links TRBV2 to TRBJ2-7, with 8 bases identical to TRBD1. J lost 9 bases, V lost 7 bases, and 8 bases had no gene match. The length of the CDR3 is 12 residues. Germline V CDR1 and CDR2: SNHLY, FYNNEI. The CDR3 region is CASTGQGRRQYF. CDR3 coding DNA: TGTGCCAGCACCGGACAGGGACGGAGGCAGTACTTC.

This rearrangement joins TRBV4-3 to TRBJ2-5; 10 bases are a match to TRBD2. J was trimmed by 4 bases and V by 1 base; bases with no gene match: 6. Germline CDR1 reads LGHNA; CDR2 reads YSLEER. The CDR3 runs to 16 residues. As DNA, the CDR3 is TGCGCCAGCAGCCAAGGGGTGGCTAGCGGGGGAGAGACCCAGTACTTC. Translation: CASSQGVASGGETQYF.

This rearrangement joins TRBV29-1 to TRBJ2-2, with 8 bases lining up with TRBD1. The junction had 5 bases not matched to a gene; V was cut back by 7 bases and J by 1 base. CDR1 and CDR2 from the germline V gene are SQVTM and ANQGSEA. The CDR3 loop spans 14 amino acids. The CDR3 loop reads CSARDRRNTGELFF. For the CDR3, the DNA is TGCAGCGCCCGGGACAGGAGGAACACCGGGGAGCTGTTTTTT.

The genes are TRBV7-2 and TRBJ2-1, with D unclear. Trimming removed 7 bases from V and 5 bases from J, with 12 bases in between. The CDR3 has 13 amino acids. In germline, CDR1 is SGHTA, CDR2 FQGNSA. Written as DNA, the CDR3 is TGTGCCAGCACCGTAGAAAGAAACAATGAGCAGTTCTTC. This encodes CASTVERNNEQFF.

The chain uses TRBV10-3 and TRBJ1-4, with 8 positions matching TRBD1. V shed 4 bases and J 3 bases; nucleotides not matched to a gene: 4. The CDR3 is 15 amino acids. Germline V CDR1 and CDR2: ENHRY, SYGVKD. The CDR3 bases are TGTGCCATCAGTGGGACAGGGCTGCCTAATGAAAAACTGTTTTTT. Amino acids: CAISGTGLPNEKLFF.

V and J are TRBV5-1 and TRBJ2-3; 9 bases agree with TRBD2. J was trimmed by 2 bases and V by 4 bases; bases with no gene match: 11. This CDR3 contains 17 residues. Germline CDR1 SGHRS, CDR2 YFSETQ. CDR3 sequence reads: CASSRAGTSQSTDTQYF. As DNA, the CDR3 is TGCGCCAGCAGCAGAGCCGGGACTAGCCAATCCACAGATACGCAGTATTTT.

V gene TRBV19 combines with J gene TRBJ2-5, with D unclear. Germline V lookup: CDR1 LNHDA, CDR2 SQIVND (reference sequence). Trimming stripped 1 base from V and 0 bases from J, with 6 bases between. CDR3 length: 14 residues. The CDR3 sequence is CASSIGHYQETQYF. The DNA of the CDR3 is TGTGCCAGTAGTATAGGACATTACCAAGAGACCCAGTACTTC.

The chain is built from TRBV9 and TRBJ2-2; D is unclear. V lost 0 bases, J lost 4 bases, and 10 bases lay in between. Germline V gene sequence: CDR1 SGDLS, CDR2 YYNGEE. This CDR3 comprises 15 residues. The CDR3 is CASSVGIEITGELFF. In nucleotides, the CDR3 is TGTGCCAGCAGCGTAGGTATTGAAATCACCGGGGAGCTGTTTTTT. Full variable domain (remainder filled in from reference TRBV9 and TRBJ2-2): DSGVTQTPKHLITATGQRVTLRCSPRSGDLSVYWYQQSLDQGLQFLIQYYNGEERAKGNILERFSAQQFPDLHSELNLSSLELGDSALYFCASSVGIEITGELFFGEGSRLTVL.

The chain carries TRBV5-1 and TRBJ1-3; D remains ambiguous. Trimming took 0 bases from V and 2 from J, leaving 9 bases between them. This CDR3 comprises 15 residues. Germline V CDR1 and CDR2: SGHRS, YFSETQ. DNA of the CDR3: TGCGCCAGCAGCTTGGAGGGTTTGGCTGGAAACACCATATATTTT. Protein sequence: CASSLEGLAGNTIYF. Combining the CDR3 with reference TRBV5-1 and TRBJ1-3 gives the whole variable domain KAGVTQTPRYLIKTRGQQVTLSCSPISGHRSVSWYQQTPGQGLQFLFEYFSETQRNKGNFPGRFSGRQFSNSRSEMNVSTLELGDSALYLCASSLEGLAGNTIYFGEGSWLTVV.

The table lists this clone with a count of one. The V and J genes are TRBV5-1 and TRBJ2-7; unclear D gene. The CDR3 is made up of 13 amino acids. Trimming stripped 4 bases from V and 6 bases from J, with 14 bases between. Per germline, CDR1 SGHRS and CDR2 YFSETQ. CDR3: CASSIRMAGEQYF. In nucleotides, the CDR3 is TGCGCCAGCAGCATAAGGATGGCCGGCGAGCAGTACTTC.

In its sample, this clone was seen a few times. Other DNA sequences within the sample encode an identical CDR3. V and J are TRBV11-2 and TRBJ1-1; D unresolved. CDR3 length: 11 amino acids. Germline CDR1 SGHAT, CDR2 FQNNGV. The ends were cut back, 1 base at V and 4 bases at J, with 1 base in the middle. CDR3 amino acids: CASSLGTEAFF. For the CDR3, the DNA is TGTGCCAGCAGCTTAGGCACTGAAGCTTTCTTT.

Note on this clone: Other nucleotide sequences in the sample specify the same CDR3. The chain couples TRBV2 to TRBJ1-1; no definite D call. The length of the CDR3 is 11 residues. CDR1 SNHLY and CDR2 FYNNEI come from the germline V gene. V was trimmed by 0 bases and J by 6 bases, leaving 2 bases between them. The CDR3 protein is CASSEAPEAFF. Here the CDR3 DNA reads TGTGCCAGCAGTGAAGCCCCTGAAGCTTTCTTT.

The V gene is TRBV5-1, the J gene TRBJ2-5; D is perhaps TRBD2 (6 bases). Germline lookup yields CDR1 SGHRS and CDR2 YFSETQ. This CDR3 contains 14 residues. The V gene lost 5 bases and the J gene lost 2 bases, with 13 bases spanning the gap. The CDR3 DNA follows: TGCGCCAGCAGACCCGGGACTTCTCAAGAGACCCAGTACTTC. As protein: CASRPGTSQETQYF.

The gene calls are TRBV18 and TRBJ1-5, with 7 positions matching TRBD1. The length of the CDR3 is 15 residues. Germline-derived CDR1 and CDR2 are KGHSH and LQKENI. The junction had 4 bases not matched to a gene; V was cut back by 4 bases and J by 1 base. CDR3 sequence: CASSLGQVSNQPQHF. In nucleotides, the CDR3 is TGTGCCAGCTCACTCGGACAGGTGAGCAATCAGCCCCAGCATTTT.

The rearrangement links TRBV5-6 to TRBJ1-1; 7 bases fit TRBD1. The CDR3 runs 15 residues. Per the germline V gene, CDR1 is SGHDT and CDR2 is YYEEEE. After removal of 4 bases from V and 5 bases from J, the junction contained 11 bases not matched to a gene. The chain's CDR3 is CASSPLSGGGTEAFF. CDR3 nucleotides: TGTGCCAGCAGCCCGCTTTCAGGGGGAGGGACTGAAGCTTTCTTT.

The CDR3 DNA follows: TGTGCCAGCAGCCTTCTGGGGACAGGGATCTCCTACGAGCAGTACTTC. This encodes CASSLLGTGISYEQYF. The chain uses TRBV11-3 and TRBJ2-7; TRBD1 matches 9 bases. With 5 bases clipped from V and 0 bases from J, the junction kept 8 bases outside the gene matches. The CDR3 contains 16 residues. The germline gives CDR1 SGHNT, CDR2 YENEEA. The full variable domain, with the rest looked up from reference TRBV11-3 and TRBJ2-7, is EAGVVQSPRYKIIEKKQPVAFWCNPISGHNTLYWYLQNLGQGPELLIRYENEEAVDDSQLPKDRFSAERLKGVDSTLKIQPAELGDSAVYLCASSLLGTGISYEQYFGPGTRLTVT.

The J gene is TRBJ1-1, the V gene TRBV6-1; 8 bases are a match to TRBD1. CDR1 MNHNS and CDR2 SASEGT come from the germline V gene. There are 13 residues in the CDR3. V gave up 1 base and J gave up 11 bases; unmatched junction bases: 6. This CDR3 is CASSEDWRTGAFF. The CDR3 DNA sequence: TGTGCCAGCAGTGAAGATTGGCGGACAGGGGCTTTCTTT.

The chain couples TRBV7-9 to TRBJ1-3, with TRBD1 matching 9 bases. J gave up 11 bases and V 3 bases, and 11 bases lay outside the gene matches. CDR3 length: 15 amino acids. Looked up from germline, CDR1 is SEHNR and CDR2 is FQNEAQ (reference sequence). As DNA, the CDR3 is TGTGCCAGCAGCTTTAGCCGGGACAGGGTGGCGGCCATATATTTT. It specifies CASSFSRDRVAAIYF.

V and J are TRBV6-6 and TRBJ2-1; D may be TRBD2 (6 bases). Germline V gives CDR1 MNHNY, CDR2 SVGAGI (reference sequence). The V and J ends lost 5 bases and 4 bases respectively, with 15 bases between them. The CDR3 is 15 residues long. The chain's CDR3 is CASSTRGGDYNEQFF. CDR3 bases: TGTGCCAGCAGTACCCGTGGCGGGGATTACAATGAGCAGTTCTTC.

In its sample, this clone was seen a few times. Written as DNA, the CDR3 is TGTGCCAGCAGTGAACAGGGGGTGAGCTATGGCTACACCTTC. It specifies CASSEQGVSYGYTF. The genes are TRBV2 and TRBJ1-2; 7 bases are a match to TRBD1. Germline CDR1 and CDR2: SNHLY and FYNNEI. Germline trimming cut 2 bases from V and 4 bases from J; bases unmatched to any gene: 4. The CDR3 is made up of 14 amino acids.

The chain employs TRBV7-9 and TRBJ1-4, with D unresolved. CDR1 is SEHNR, CDR2 FQNEAQ, per germline (reference sequence). The V end was cut by 5 bases, the J end by 8 bases, with 9 bases between. This CDR3 region has 12 residues. This CDR3 is CASSPLGEKLFF. The DNA of the CDR3 is TGTGCCAGCAGCCCCCTGGGGGAAAAACTGTTTTTT.

This rearrangement joins TRBV6-1 to TRBJ2-1; 11 bases line up with TRBD1. CDR1 MNHNS and CDR2 SASEGT come from the germline V gene. The CDR3 consists of 14 residues. V gave up 4 bases and J gave up 10 bases; unmatched junction bases: 6. This CDR3 reads CASSAGQGAWEQFF. CDR3 bases: TGTGCCAGCAGTGCAGGACAGGGGGCATGGGAGCAGTTCTTC.

A note on this clone: The identical CDR3 is also encoded by other nucleotide sequences in the sample. The chain combines TRBV18 with TRBJ1-1; D is ambiguous. Germline V gene sequence: CDR1 KGHSH, CDR2 LQKENI. The CDR3 contains 14 residues. The V end was cut by 0 bases, the J end by 1 base, with 6 bases between. CDR3 DNA sequence: TGTGCCAGCTCACCACCGACGAGGAACACTGAAGCTTTCTTT. Protein sequence: CASSPPTRNTEAFF.